This entry lists 31 T cell receptor beta chains sequenced from one sample in a study of CD8 T cells in ankylosing spondylitis. TCRdb used MiXCR to reprocess the 5' RACE reads, holding one entry per CDR3 protein. Of about 390,000 distinct CDR3 sequences listed, around 20% were seen once; the top ten hold around 17%. No antigens are known for them. Study-wide findings and caveats: Among TCR beta sequences, a motif of several highly homologous variants appeared characteristic of ankylosing spondylitis blood.

The sequenced material came from blood, either unsorted or a sorted T cell fraction (not recorded which). These receptors were obtained from a male donor with ankylosing spondylitis.

CDR3 nucleotide sequence: TGTGCCAGCTCGAACCAGGACCTCTATGGCTACACCTTC. Translating it yields CASSNQDLYGYTF. This chain connects TRBV18 to TRBJ1-2; D is undetermined. Germline assignment: CDR1 KGHSH and CDR2 LQKENI. The CDR3 totals 13 residues. Trimming shortened V by 6 bases and J by 4 bases, and 12 bases separated the two germline ends.

The gene calls are TRBV6-2 or TRBV6-3 and TRBJ2-1; the D is unclear. The CDR3 contains 12 residues. Looked up from germline, CDR1 is MNHEY and CDR2 is SVGEGT. V was cut by 3 bases and J by 7 bases, with 7 bases left in between. CDR3 DNA sequence: TGTGCCAGCAGTTATCAGTTTAATGAGCAGTTCTTC. Protein sequence: CASSYQFNEQFF.

This clonotype was counted only a few times. V is TRBV5-1 and J is TRBJ2-3, with 8 bases fitting TRBD2. Germline CDR1 reads SGHRS; CDR2 reads YFSETQ. This CDR3 region has 16 residues. Trimming took 1 base from V and 1 from J; bases not matched to a gene: 5. CDR3 residues: CASSLQVTSGTDTQYF. In nucleotides, the CDR3 is TGCGCCAGCAGCTTGCAGGTGACTAGCGGCACAGATACGCAGTATTTT.

The genes are TRBV6-2 or TRBV6-3 and TRBJ2-5; D is unresolved. Germline CDR1 MNHEY, CDR2 SVGEGT. The CDR3 extends over 14 amino acids. V lost 6 bases, J lost 5 bases, and 16 bases lay in between. The CDR3 bases are TGTGCCAGCAGCCTTTTATCGGACGGGGAGACCCAGTACTTC. Translating it yields CASSLLSDGETQYF.

This clonotype was counted at least ten times. The chain combines TRBV5-6 with TRBJ2-1; the D gene could be TRBD1 or TRBD2 (6 bases each). Deletions cut 5 bases from V and 10 bases from J, with 19 bases between. Germline assignment: CDR1 SGHDT and CDR2 YYEEEE. This CDR3 comprises 14 residues. The CDR3 nucleotides read TGTGCCAGCAGTCGGACGGGGGCTTCAATCGAGCAGTTCTTC. It codes for CASSRTGASIEQFF.

This clonotype has only a few counts. V and J are TRBV20-1 and TRBJ2-2; perhaps TRBD2 as D (5 bases). CDR1 and CDR2 (germline): DFQATT, SNEGSKA (reference sequence). Trimming cost V 3 bases and J 4 bases, with 9 bases left between them. The CDR3 is 13 residues long. CDR3 amino acids: CSARRGGTGELFF. CDR3 nucleotide sequence: TGCAGTGCTAGGCGAGGAGGCACCGGGGAGCTGTTTTTT.

This clonotype showed up just a few times. J is TRBJ2-5 and V is TRBV7-2; 7 bases align to TRBD1. The CDR3 contains 16 residues. Germline V gene sequence: CDR1 SGHTA, CDR2 FQGNSA. The junction had 10 bases not matched to a gene; V was cut back by 5 bases and J by 1 base. The CDR3 loop reads CASSTYLRDSQETQYF. In DNA, the CDR3 is TGTGCCAGCAGCACCTATCTACGGGACAGCCAAGAGACCCAGTACTTC.

The chain is built from TRBV21-1 and TRBJ2-6; the DNA was not used to check the table's D call, TRBD1. TRBV21-1 is a pseudogene segment. CDR3 length: 18 residues. CDR3 in DNA: TGTGCCAGCAGCAAACGACACGGGACGTTGACTGGGGCCAACGTCCTGACTTTC. It is translated as CASSKRHGTLTGANVLTF.

The chain carries TRBV11-1 and TRBJ1-1; 8 nucleotides agree with TRBD1. The germline CDR1 and CDR2 sequences are SGHAT and FQDESV (reference sequence). V gave up 5 bases and J gave up 2 bases; unmatched junction bases: 16. CDR3 length equals 18 residues. The CDR3 nucleotides are TGTGCCAGCAGCAATCGGGACAGGTACACCCTTTACAACACTGAAGCTTTCTTT. Amino acid sequence: CASSNRDRYTLYNTEAFF. The full variable domain, in which reference TRBV11-1 and TRBJ1-1 provide the parts outside the CDR3, is EAEVAQSPRYKITEKSQAVAFWCDPISGHATLYWYRQILGQGPELLVQFQDESVVDDSQLPKDRFSAERLKGVDSTLKIQPAELGDSAMYLCASSNRDRYTLYNTEAFFGQGTRLTVV.

The chain employs TRBV5-1 and TRBJ2-1; TRBD2 matches at 7 bases. The CDR3 runs 15 residues. The V gene's germline CDR1 is SGHRS and CDR2 YFSETQ. Germline trimming cut 0 bases from V and 4 bases from J; bases unmatched to any gene: 4. This CDR3 reads CASSLGPSGYNEQFF. The CDR3 DNA reads as TGCGCCAGCAGCTTGGGTCCTAGCGGATACAATGAGCAGTTCTTC.

The rearrangement uses TRBV5-1 and TRBJ2-1; TRBD2 matches at 10 bases. Germline V gives CDR1 SGHRS, CDR2 YFSETQ. Losses at the gene ends were 2 bases for V and 8 bases for J; bases not matched to a gene: 4. The CDR3 contains 14 residues. The CDR3: CASSLEREGDEQFF. The CDR3 DNA sequence: TGCGCCAGCAGCTTAGAGCGGGAGGGCGATGAGCAGTTCTTC. The full variable domain, its missing parts supplied by reference TRBV5-1 and TRBJ2-1, is KAGVTQTPRYLIKTRGQQVTLSCSPISGHRSVSWYQQTPGQGLQFLFEYFSETQRNKGNFPGRFSGRQFSNSRSEMNVSTLELGDSALYLCASSLEREGDEQFFGPGTRLTVL.

The gene calls are TRBV7-2 and TRBJ1-5, with TRBD1 identical over 10 bases. This CDR3 has 15 residues. CDR1 is SGHTA and CDR2 is FQGNSA in the germline V gene. The J segment lost 4 bases and the V segment lost 5 bases, leaving 5 bases of the junction unmatched. The CDR3 sequence is CASSPKGQGNQPQHF. As DNA, the CDR3 is TGTGCCAGCAGCCCTAAGGGACAGGGGAATCAGCCCCAGCATTTT.

This clonotype has more than one count but fewer than ten. J is TRBJ2-2 and V is TRBV5-1; D not certain. Trimming removed 0 bases at V and 5 bases at J, with 17 bases between. Germline loops: CDR1 SGHRS, CDR2 YFSETQ. The CDR3 consists of 17 residues. The CDR3 DNA sequence: TGCGCCAGCAGCTTGGAGGCAGACTTTTTGGGAACCGGGGAGCTGTTTTTT. This encodes CASSLEADFLGTGELFF.

The chain links TRBV5-1 to TRBJ2-5; perhaps D is TRBD1 or TRBD2 (7 bases each). The germline V gene has CDR1 SGHRS and CDR2 YFSETQ. V dropped 0 bases and J dropped 4 bases, with 13 bases sitting between them. The CDR3 contains 15 residues. The CDR3 reads CASSLAPGGGETQYF. The CDR3 DNA is TGCGCCAGCAGCTTGGCCCCAGGGGGGGGAGAGACCCAGTACTTC.

V and J are TRBV9 and TRBJ2-1; D might be TRBD1 (6 bases). V was trimmed by 0 bases and J by 10 bases, leaving 11 bases between them. The germline gives CDR1 SGDLS, CDR2 YYNGEE. There are 13 residues in the CDR3. CDR3 amino acids: CASSVVQGNEQFF. CDR3 DNA sequence: TGTGCCAGCAGCGTAGTACAGGGTAACGAGCAGTTCTTC. Full variable domain (remainder filled in from reference TRBV9 and TRBJ2-1): DSGVTQTPKHLITATGQRVTLRCSPRSGDLSVYWYQQSLDQGLQFLIQYYNGEERAKGNILERFSAQQFPDLHSELNLSSLELGDSALYFCASSVVQGNEQFFGPGTRLTVL.

This clonotype has a single count. The V and J genes are TRBV25-1 and TRBJ2-4; 8 bases agree with TRBD1. V was pared by 6 bases and J by 7 bases, with 5 bases of the junction left unmatched. Looked up from germline, CDR1 is MGHDK and CDR2 is SYGVNS. The length of the CDR3 is 13 residues. DNA for the CDR3: TGTGCCAGCAGCCCAGGGGGCGGGAACATTCAGTACTTC. As protein: CASSPGGGNIQYF. Full variable domain (remainder filled in from reference TRBV25-1 and TRBJ2-4): EADIYQTPRYLVIGTGKKITLECSQTMGHDKMYWYQQDPGMELHLIHYSYGVNSTEKGDLSSESTVSRIRTEHFPLTLESARPSHTSQYLCASSPGGGNIQYFGAGTRLSVL.

In its sample, this clonotype was seen many times. The V call is TRBV5-1, the J call TRBJ1-1; a possible D gene is TRBD1 (6 bases). The V gene lost 4 bases and the J gene lost 0 bases, with 13 bases spanning the gap. CDR3 length: 15 residues. CDR1 and CDR2 from the germline V gene are SGHRS and YFSETQ. CDR3 bases: TGCGCCAGCAGCCGGACAGTCAATCTGAACACTGAAGCTTTCTTT. This sequence encodes CASSRTVNLNTEAFF.

The table lists this clonotype with a few counts. V and J are TRBV3-1 and TRBJ2-3; 11 nucleotides line up with TRBD2. CDR1 is LGHDT, CDR2 YNNKEL, per germline (reference sequence). Trimming at V came to 1 base and at J to 4 bases, leaving 7 bases not matched to a gene. The CDR3 is 17 residues long. The DNA for the CDR3 is TGTGCCAGCAGCCAAGGGAGACTAGCGGGACCTTCAGATACGCAGTATTTT. Translation: CASSQGRLAGPSDTQYF.

This clonotype was recorded many times. The genes are TRBV5-1 and TRBJ2-3; tentatively, D is TRBD1 (5 bases). Germline CDR1 SGHRS, CDR2 YFSETQ. V was trimmed by 0 bases and J by 0 bases, leaving 11 bases between them. The CDR3 extends over 16 amino acids. CDR3 in DNA: TGCGCCAGCAGCTTGGAGGGCAGGGCAAGCACAGATACGCAGTATTTT. Translation: CASSLEGRASTDTQYF.

This clonotype was counted a few times. The chain combines TRBV7-8 with TRBJ1-4; D is ambiguous. Germline V gene sequence: CDR1 SGHVS, CDR2 FQNEAQ. With 6 bases removed from V and 12 bases from J, the gap between germline ends came to 11 bases. This CDR3 has 11 amino acids. Written as DNA, the CDR3 is TGTGCCAGCAGTCGATTTAGGGAACTGTTTTTT. It codes for CASSRFRELFF.

CDR3 amino acids: CASLTANQPQHF. The CDR3 bases are TGTGCCAGCCTGACAGCAAATCAGCCCCAGCATTTT. The chain uses TRBV28 and TRBJ1-5; a weak D match, TRBD1 (5 bases). The V gene's germline CDR1 is MDHEN and CDR2 SYDVKM. This CDR3 has 12 amino acids. V was trimmed by 8 bases and J by 4 bases, leaving 9 bases between them.

The rearrangement joins TRBV19 to TRBJ2-5; TRBD2 might be the D (5 bases). The CDR3 is 14 residues long. Trimming removed 1 base at V and 1 base at J, with 7 bases between. The V gene's germline CDR1 is LNHDA and CDR2 SQIVND (reference sequence). CDR3 coding DNA: TGTGCCAGTAGTATAGTGGGGAGCCAAGAGACCCAGTACTTC. Its translation is CASSIVGSQETQYF.

V and J are TRBV18 and TRBJ2-1, with 10 bases aligning to TRBD2. This CDR3 region has 18 residues. The trim removed 3 bases at V and 2 bases at J, leaving 10 bases unmatched. Looked up from germline, CDR1 is KGHSH and CDR2 is LQKENI. CDR3 DNA: TGTGCCAGCTCACCTATAGCGGGAGGAGGTGTGACCTACAATGAGCAGTTCTTC. It codes for CASSPIAGGGVTYNEQFF.

The rearrangement links TRBV20-1 to TRBJ2-4; no clear D gene. Germline CDR1 and CDR2: DFQATT and SNEGSKA (reference sequence). The CDR3 runs 13 residues. V was cut by 1 base and J by 1 base, with 5 bases left in between. CDR3 sequence reads: CSARVVAKNIQYF. CDR3 in DNA: TGCAGTGCTAGAGTCGTTGCCAAAAACATTCAGTACTTC.

In this sample, this clonotype turned up a few times. The chain links TRBV20-1 to TRBJ1-1; D is possibly TRBD1 (5 bases). V was pared by 6 bases and J by 0 bases, with 14 bases between. Germline lookup yields CDR1 DFQATT and CDR2 SNEGSKA (reference sequence). The CDR3 has 14 residues. CDR3 in amino acids: CSAQDSLMNTEAFF. CDR3 bases: TGCAGTGCCCAAGACAGTCTCATGAACACTGAAGCTTTCTTT.

This rearrangement joins TRBV2 to TRBJ2-1; 11 bases are a match to TRBD2. Trimming cost V 6 bases and J 9 bases; bases outside gene matches: 10. This CDR3 spans 15 amino acids. In germline, CDR1 is SNHLY, CDR2 FYNNEI. CDR3 bases: TGTGCCAGCAGCCTCGAACTAGCGGGAGTTGGTGAGCAGTTCTTC. Encoded protein: CASSLELAGVGEQFF.

The chain is built from TRBV6-5 and TRBJ2-7, with 8 bases matching TRBD2. Germline-derived CDR1 and CDR2 are MNHEY and SVGAGI. The CDR3 loop spans 18 amino acids. V trimming: 0 bases; J trimming: 4 bases; junction bases outside the gene matches: 14. The CDR3 region is CASSYSMILGTRFYEQYF. Written as DNA, the CDR3 is TGTGCCAGCAGTTACTCGATGATCCTTGGGACTAGATTTTACGAGCAGTACTTC.

A few counts support this clonotype. The rearrangement uses TRBV4-2 and TRBJ2-1, with D perhaps matching TRBD2 (5 bases). Trimming stripped 4 bases from V and 0 bases from J, with 16 bases between. Per the germline V gene, CDR1 is LGHNA and CDR2 is YNFKEQ. The CDR3 is made up of 17 amino acids. The CDR3 is CASSREDSGSSYNEQFF. The CDR3 nucleotides read TGTGCCAGCAGCCGAGAAGATTCGGGGAGCTCCTACAATGAGCAGTTCTTC.

This chain joins TRBV7-2 and TRBJ1-6, with a tentative D call TRBD1 (5 bases). The CDR3 consists of 11 residues. V was shortened by 7 bases and J by 7 bases, with 5 bases between the two germline ends. Looked up from germline, CDR1 is SGHTA and CDR2 is FQGNSA. CDR3 DNA sequence: TGTGCCAGCACAGGGAATTCACCCCTCCACTTT. Protein product: CASTGNSPLHF.

In this sample, this clonotype turned up a few times. This rearrangement joins TRBV7-9 to TRBJ1-5; D gene ambiguous. The CDR3 length is 14 residues. V was trimmed by 2 bases and J by 0 bases, leaving 5 bases between them. From germline, CDR1 is SEHNR and CDR2 FQNEAQ (reference sequence). CDR3 residues: CASSLLSSNQPQHF. The CDR3 nucleotides are TGTGCCAGCAGCTTATTGTCTAGCAATCAGCCCCAGCATTTT.

This sequence joins TRBV6-5 and TRBJ2-3, with D tentatively TRBD2 (5 bases). The CDR3 runs to 16 residues. Trimming cost V 2 bases and J 4 bases, with 16 bases left between them. The V gene's germline CDR1 is MNHEY and CDR2 SVGAGI. The CDR3 protein is CASSYRGLNGADTQYF. Here the CDR3 DNA reads TGTGCCAGCAGTTACCGCGGACTCAACGGGGCAGATACGCAGTATTTT.